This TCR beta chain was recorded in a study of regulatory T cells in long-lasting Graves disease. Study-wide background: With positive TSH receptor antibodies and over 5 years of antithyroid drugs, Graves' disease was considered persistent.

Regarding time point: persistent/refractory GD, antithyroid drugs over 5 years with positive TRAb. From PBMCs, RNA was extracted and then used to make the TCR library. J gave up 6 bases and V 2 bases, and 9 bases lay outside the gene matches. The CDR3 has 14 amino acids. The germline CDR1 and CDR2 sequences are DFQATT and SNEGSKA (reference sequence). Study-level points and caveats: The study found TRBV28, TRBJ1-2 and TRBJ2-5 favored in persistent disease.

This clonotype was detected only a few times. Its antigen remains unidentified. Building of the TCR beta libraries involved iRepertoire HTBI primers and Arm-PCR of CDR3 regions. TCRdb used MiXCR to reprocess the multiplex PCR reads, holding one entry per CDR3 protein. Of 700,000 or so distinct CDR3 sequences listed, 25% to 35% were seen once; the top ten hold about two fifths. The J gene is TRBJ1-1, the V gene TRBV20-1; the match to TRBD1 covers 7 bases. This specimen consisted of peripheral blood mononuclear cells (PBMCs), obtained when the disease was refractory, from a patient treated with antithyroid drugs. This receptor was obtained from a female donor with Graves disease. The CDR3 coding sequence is TGCAGTGCTAGACCCTCAACAGGGGCTTCTGAAGCTTTCTTT. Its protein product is CSARPSTGASEAFF.